The 21 T cell receptor beta chains given below trace back to one sample, sequenced in a study of metastatic and nonmetastatic thyroid tumors. None of the patients had undergone any treatment ahead of thyroid surgery. TCRdb re-called the PCR reads via MiXCR. This table holds approximately 34,000 clones, 15% to 20% found once. Sequenced material: blood. These receptors all come from a female donor with papillary thyroid cancer or a benign thyroid nodule (not recorded which). Some clones in this sample may be carry-over from other donors' samples.

This clone qualifies as medium-sized. This chain links TRBV6-1 with TRBJ1-4, with D possibly TRBD1 on 6 matching bases. Trimming pared 6 bases from V and 1 base from J, leaving 12 bases between. CDR1 is MNHNS, CDR2 SASEGT, per germline. This CDR3 is 15 amino acids long. DNA of the CDR3: TGTGCCAGCAGCGTACAGGGTGTAACTAATGAAAAACTGTTTTTT. The encoded protein is CASSVQGVTNEKLFF.

V usage is TRBV11-2 and J usage is TRBJ2-1; 10 bases align to TRBD2. CDR1 SGHAT and CDR2 FQNNGV come from the germline V gene. The J segment lost 4 bases and the V segment lost 4 bases, leaving 4 bases of the junction unmatched. The CDR3 contains 15 residues. The CDR3 sequence is CASSYTSGAYNEQFF. CDR3 nucleotides: TGTGCCAGCAGCTATACTAGCGGGGCTTACAATGAGCAGTTCTTC. The variable domain in full, completed from reference TRBV11-2 and TRBJ2-1, reads EAGVAQSPRYKIIEKRQSVAFWCNPISGHATLYWYQQILGQGPKLLIQFQNNGVVDDSQLPKDRFSAERLKGVDSTLKIQPAKLEDSAVYLCASSYTSGAYNEQFFGPGTRLTVL.

This clone has ten or more counts. The V gene is TRBV19, the J gene TRBJ1-3; no clear D gene. Looked up from germline, CDR1 is LNHDA and CDR2 is SQIVND (reference sequence). Trimming left V 1 base short and J 0 bases short, with 10 bases between. This CDR3 has 16 amino acids. DNA for the CDR3: TGTGCCAGTAGTATAGGCCAGCCTCTCTCTGGAAACACCATATATTTT. This sequence encodes CASSIGQPLSGNTIYF.

This clone was counted ten times or more. The rearrangement uses TRBV11-3 and TRBJ2-2; 11 bases agree with TRBD2. The V and J ends lost 3 bases and 7 bases, in that order; junction bases with no gene match: 7. The CDR3 runs to 16 residues. Germline CDR1 reads SGHNT; CDR2 reads YENEEA. In DNA, the CDR3 is TGTGCCAGCAGCTTTTTAGCGGGGGGGACCGGCGGGGAGCTGTTTTTT. It encodes CASSFLAGGTGGELFF.

The chain uses TRBV9 and TRBJ1-1; D remains unclear. The germline V gene has CDR1 SGDLS and CDR2 YYNGEE. V was trimmed by 7 bases and J by 5 bases, leaving 18 bases between them. CDR3 size: 14 residues. This CDR3 is CASGPLGSITEAFF. For the CDR3, the DNA is TGTGCCAGCGGCCCACTGGGCTCCATAACTGAAGCTTTCTTT.

In its sample, this clone was seen many times. This chain links TRBV3-1 with TRBJ2-5; D is possibly TRBD2 (7 bases). The CDR3 has 16 amino acids. V shed 4 bases and J shed 2 bases, with 17 bases lying between them. Germline CDR1 is LGHDT and CDR2 is YNNKEL (reference sequence). The CDR3 nucleotides read TGTGCCAGCAGCCCTATCCGGGGGGCCCATCAAGAGACCCAGTACTTC. Translation: CASSPIRGAHQETQYF.

The sample holds a few counts of this clone. The V call is TRBV6-5, the J call TRBJ1-1; D is unclear. Trimming took off 2 bases at V and 5 bases at J, with 18 bases between the two ends. The length of the CDR3 is 16 residues. In germline, CDR1 is MNHEY, CDR2 SVGAGI. CDR3 loop: CASSYVPRRCWTEAFF. The CDR3 nucleotides are TGTGCCAGCAGTTACGTCCCGAGGAGGTGCTGGACTGAAGCTTTCTTT.

In its sample, this clone was seen many times. V and J are TRBV24-1 and TRBJ1-4; D unclear. Trimming stripped 3 bases from V and 3 bases from J, with 7 bases between. Germline lookup yields CDR1 KGHDR and CDR2 SFDVKD. The CDR3 spans 14 residues. CDR3: CATSDPGANEKLFF. As DNA, the CDR3 is TGTGCCACCAGTGATCCAGGAGCTAATGAAAAACTGTTTTTT.

This clone was recorded at least ten times. The V gene is TRBV7-9, the J gene TRBJ2-1; the match to TRBD2 covers 8 bases. The ends lost 5 bases at V and 10 bases at J; junction bases unmatched: 10. Germline CDR1 and CDR2: SEHNR and FQNEAQ (reference sequence). This CDR3 spans 14 amino acids. The CDR3 bases are TGTGCCAGCAGCACAGAAGCGGGAGTCCAAGAGCAGTTCTTC. This sequence encodes CASSTEAGVQEQFF.

By share of the sample, this clone is medium-sized. The chain couples TRBV6-1 to TRBJ2-7; weak D call: TRBD2 (6 bases). Trimming removed 6 bases at V and 2 bases at J, with 17 bases between. Germline V gene lookup returns CDR1 MNHNS and CDR2 SASEGT. This CDR3 has 15 amino acids. The CDR3 coding sequence is TGTGCCAGCAGGACCTCGAAGGCGGGACCCTACGAGCAGTACTTC. Encoded protein: CASRTSKAGPYEQYF.

This clone was observed many times. V is TRBV4-1 and J is TRBJ2-7; possible D gene TRBD1, 6 bases. Germline values: CDR1 MGHRA, CDR2 YSYEKL. V was trimmed by 0 bases and J by 8 bases, leaving 20 bases between them. The CDR3 length is 16 residues. The CDR3 DNA follows: TGCGCCAGCAGCCAAGATTTAATCGGTGCAGGGGATAAGCAGTACTTC. It encodes CASSQDLIGAGDKQYF.

This clone was detected ten times or more. The chain carries TRBV30 and TRBJ1-2; D not certain. The germline V gene has CDR1 GTSNPN and CDR2 SVGIG (reference sequence). The CDR3 covers 14 residues. The V gene lost 1 base and the J gene lost 7 bases, with 16 bases spanning the gap. CDR3 in DNA: TGTGCCTGGAGTGACGGATTGCAGGCACCTGGCTACACCTTC. This codes for CAWSDGLQAPGYTF.

The sample holds many counts of this clone. For the CDR3, the DNA is TGTGCCATCACCGCTAGCGGGAGGAACACCGGGGAGCTGTTTTTT. Protein product: CAITASGRNTGELFF. V is TRBV10-3 and J is TRBJ2-2, with 10 bases lining up with TRBD2. The germline V gene has CDR1 ENHRY and CDR2 SYGVKD. The CDR3 extends over 15 amino acids. Trimming cost V 7 bases and J 1 base; bases outside gene matches: 3.

The sample holds one count of this clone. With a much larger clone just one base away, this may be a read error. The chain recombines TRBV4-1 with TRBJ1-1; 9 nucleotides line up with TRBD1. The V gene end was trimmed by 0 bases and the J gene end by 3 bases; junction bases not matched to a gene: 11. CDR3 length equals 18 residues. Germline assignment: CDR1 MGHRA and CDR2 YSYEKL. CDR3 residues: CASSQDVYVQGADTEAFF. The DNA of the CDR3 is TGCGCCAGCAGCCAAGATGTCTATGTACAGGGGGCCGACACTGAAGCTTTCTTT.

This clone was seen many times. The rearrangement uses TRBV18 and TRBJ2-7; possibly TRBD1 for D (5 bases). Trimming left V 6 bases short and J 2 bases short, with 17 bases between. CDR3 size: 15 residues. Germline CDR1 is KGHSH and CDR2 is LQKENI. The CDR3 bases are TGTGCCAGCTCTATGGGCAGGGTGGGGACCTACGAGCAGTACTTC. Its protein is CASSMGRVGTYEQYF.

The count of this clone is one. The chain uses TRBV11-2 and TRBJ1-3; 9 bases line up with TRBD1. The V segment lost 0 bases and the J segment 3 bases; nucleotides outside the gene matches: 6. Germline V gene lookup returns CDR1 SGHAT and CDR2 FQNNGV. This CDR3 region has 17 residues. This CDR3 reads CASSLDGQGLYGNTIYF. For the CDR3, the DNA is TGTGCCAGCAGCTTAGATGGACAGGGGTTGTATGGAAACACCATATATTTT.

This clone occurred many times. The chain carries TRBV20-1 and TRBJ2-1; possibly TRBD1 for D (6 bases). CDR3 length: 14 residues. Looked up from germline, CDR1 is DFQATT and CDR2 is SNEGSKA (reference sequence). Trimming took off 3 bases at V and 7 bases at J, with 16 bases between the two ends. The CDR3 DNA sequence: TGCAGTGCTAGTCTGACAGGTTGGGGGAATGAGCAGTTCTTC. Translating it yields CSASLTGWGNEQFF.

There are a few counts of this clone. V gene TRBV5-4 combines with J gene TRBJ1-2; 9 bases align to TRBD1. Germline V gives CDR1 SGHNT, CDR2 YYREEE (reference sequence). With 3 bases clipped from V and 6 bases from J, the junction kept 6 bases outside the gene matches. The CDR3 is made up of 14 amino acids. The CDR3 is CASSSDRGWHGYTF. CDR3 nucleotides: TGTGCCAGCAGCTCTGACAGGGGGTGGCATGGCTACACCTTC.

This clone was recorded at least ten times. Since a much larger clone is just one base distant, this may be a read error. The CDR3, as DNA: TGCAGTGCTGACCTCGGGACAGTTTACAATGAGCAGCTCTTC. Translation gives CSADLGTVYNEQLF. This chain joins TRBV20-1 and TRBJ2-1; 7 bases fit TRBD1. Per germline, CDR1 DFQATT and CDR2 SNEGSKA (reference sequence). The CDR3 contains 14 residues.

The gene calls are TRBV2 and TRBJ2-7; D unresolved. V was shortened by 6 bases and J by 3 bases, with 15 bases between the two germline ends. Germline CDR1 is SNHLY and CDR2 is FYNNEI. This CDR3 is 14 amino acids long. CDR3 sequence (DNA): TGTGCCAGCAGCCAAGATTACAGCGTCTACGAGCAGTACTTC. Translating it yields CASSQDYSVYEQYF.

This clone has a count of ten or more. The rearrangement uses TRBV3-1 and TRBJ1-3; D call uncertain. V gave up 3 bases and J gave up 0 bases, with 9 bases separating them. Germline CDR1 reads LGHDT; CDR2 reads YNNKEL (reference sequence). This CDR3 has 15 residues. The CDR3 protein is CASSHDGNSGNTIYF. In nucleotides, the CDR3 is TGTGCCAGCAGCCACGACGGCAACTCTGGAAACACCATATATTTT.